These 29 T cell receptor beta chains were all obtained from the same sample, sequenced in a study of blood T cell repertoires in COVID-19. The table came from immunoSEQ multiplex PCR; TCRdb's copy has only in-frame clones and leaves some out. The table includes approximately 350,000 clones, around 92% detected once. Sequencing was done on a sample of peripheral blood. The receptors shown here come from a middle-aged man with acute or convalescent COVID-19.

This clone was seen only once. V and J are TRBV6-2 or TRBV6-3 and TRBJ2-3; possibly TRBD1 for D (5 bases). Germline V CDR1 and CDR2: MNHEY, SVGEGT. V was pared by 1 base and J by 0 bases, with 14 bases between. This CDR3 is built from 17 residues. The CDR3 reads CASSYWGFQSSTDTQYF. CDR3 nucleotides: TGTGCCAGCAGTTACTGGGGCTTTCAGTCTAGCACAGATACGCAGTATTTT.

The rearrangement uses TRBV5-5 and TRBJ1-5; D unclear. CDR3 length: 16 amino acids. Germline V gives CDR1 SGHKS, CDR2 YYEKEE (reference sequence). The V end lost 1 base, the J end lost 0 bases, and 11 bases lay between the germline ends. The CDR3 protein is CASSLFSTNSNQPQHF. Written as DNA, the CDR3 is TGTGCCAGCAGCTTGTTCAGTACTAATAGCAATCAGCCCCAGCATTTT.

The V call is TRBV5-1, the J call TRBJ1-2; D call uncertain. CDR3 length: 17 residues. The V gene's germline CDR1 is SGHRS and CDR2 YFSETQ. The germline V and J ends were trimmed by 0 bases and 8 bases, with 23 bases remaining between them. The CDR3: CASSLVLQLNTPSGYTF. CDR3 sequence (DNA): TGCGCCAGCAGCTTGGTTTTACAGCTAAATACCCCTTCGGGCTACACCTTC.

The chain employs TRBV11-2 and TRBJ2-7, with 12 nucleotides matching TRBD1. After removal of 0 bases from V and 6 bases from J, the junction contained 6 bases not matched to a gene. This CDR3 has 16 residues. The V gene's germline CDR1 is SGHAT and CDR2 FQNNGV. The CDR3 loop reads CASSLDPGQGAREQYF. The CDR3 DNA reads as TGTGCCAGCAGCTTAGATCCGGGACAGGGGGCCCGCGAGCAGTACTTC.

The chain carries TRBV6-5 and TRBJ2-1; 11 nucleotides agree with TRBD2. V lost 5 bases and J lost 8; bases outside the gene matches: 2. From germline, CDR1 is MNHEY and CDR2 SVGAGI. This CDR3 has 13 amino acids. The CDR3 loop reads CASSRGLADEQFF. The CDR3, as DNA: TGTGCCAGCAGTCGGGGACTAGCGGATGAGCAGTTCTTC.

The chain carries TRBV7-8 and TRBJ2-2; tentative D call: TRBD1 (6 bases). This CDR3 comprises 16 residues. Deletions cut 2 bases from V and 3 bases from J, with 13 bases between. The germline V gene has CDR1 SGHVS and CDR2 FQNEAQ. CDR3 DNA: TGTGCCAGCAGCTTAAGGTTGGGGGCGCACACCGGGGAGCTGTTTTTT. Protein sequence: CASSLRLGAHTGELFF.

V usage is TRBV28 and J usage is TRBJ2-1, with D possibly being TRBD1 (5 bases). The CDR3 extends over 14 amino acids. V shed 6 bases and J shed 3 bases, with 12 bases lying between them. Germline loops: CDR1 MDHEN, CDR2 SYDVKM. In nucleotides, the CDR3 is TGTGCCAGCAGGACCCTGACAGTCTACAATGAGCAGTTCTTC. Protein product: CASRTLTVYNEQFF. The whole variable domain, filled in from reference TRBV28 and TRBJ2-1, reads DVKVTQSSRYLVKRTGEKVFLECVQDMDHENMFWYRQDPGLGLRLIYFSYDVKMKEKGDIPEGYSVSREKKERFSLILESASTNQTSMYLCASRTLTVYNEQFFGPGTRLTVL.

The chain carries TRBV19 and TRBJ1-2; the D gene is possibly TRBD1 (5 bases). The CDR3 loop spans 13 amino acids. Trimming pared 4 bases from V and 6 bases from J, leaving 12 bases between. Germline V lookup: CDR1 LNHDA, CDR2 SQIVND (reference sequence). The CDR3 loop is CASSTGGGDGYTF. The CDR3 nucleotides are TGTGCCAGTAGTACCGGGGGAGGGGATGGCTACACCTTC.

CDR3 protein: CASSRGVSDEQYF. The DNA of the CDR3 is TGCGCCAGCAGTAGAGGAGTGAGCGACGAGCAGTACTTC. The rearrangement joins TRBV10-2 to TRBJ2-7, with no clear D. V was pared by 5 bases and J by 5 bases, with 13 bases between. Germline V gene data show CDR1 as WSHSY and CDR2 as SAAADI. This CDR3 spans 13 amino acids.

The chain employs TRBV5-1 and TRBJ1-4; D remains unclear. This CDR3 has 14 amino acids. CDR1 SGHRS and CDR2 YFSETQ come from the germline V gene. With 0 bases removed from V and 5 bases from J, the gap between germline ends came to 8 bases. The chain's CDR3 is CASSLDLRNEKLFF. The CDR3 nucleotides read TGCGCCAGCAGCTTGGATCTGAGAAATGAAAAACTGTTTTTT.

The rearrangement links TRBV19 to TRBJ1-5, with TRBD1 matching 8 bases. CDR1 LNHDA and CDR2 SQIVND come from the germline V gene (reference sequence). Losses at the gene ends were 6 bases for V and 3 bases for J; bases not matched to a gene: 4. This CDR3 contains 14 residues. The CDR3 reads CASSVDRDNQPQHF. The CDR3 region has the DNA TGTGCCAGTAGCGTGGACAGGGACAATCAGCCCCAGCATTTT.

V usage is TRBV28 and J usage is TRBJ1-1; 8 nucleotides align to TRBD1. The germline CDR1 and CDR2 sequences are MDHEN and SYDVKM. V shed 4 bases, J shed 0 bases, and the junction held 1 base outside the gene matches. CDR3 length equals 14 residues. The CDR3 protein is CASSSGGMNTEAFF. CDR3 nucleotide sequence: TGTGCCAGCAGTTCAGGGGGCATGAACACTGAAGCTTTCTTT.

This clone was recorded only once. The CDR3: CASSIVYGYEQYF. The CDR3 nucleotides are TGTGCCAGTAGTATAGTATACGGCTACGAGCAGTACTTC. The V call is TRBV19, the J call TRBJ2-7; D remains ambiguous. There are 13 residues in the CDR3. Germline V lookup: CDR1 LNHDA, CDR2 SQIVND (reference sequence). V lost 1 base to trimming and J lost 3 bases, with 7 bases between them.

This sequence joins TRBV15 and TRBJ1-2; 9 positions agree with TRBD1. Germline V gene sequence: CDR1 LNHNV, CDR2 YYDKDF (reference sequence). After removal of 5 bases from V and 2 bases from J, the junction contained 3 bases not matched to a gene. CDR3 length equals 14 residues. The CDR3 nucleotides are TGTGCCACCAGCTGGACAGGGGAAAACTATGGCTACACCTTC. Translating gives CATSWTGENYGYTF.

The chain is built from TRBV6-4 and TRBJ2-1; TRBD2 matches at 10 bases. V lost 6 bases to trimming and J lost 4 bases; unmatched junction nucleotides: 6. Per germline, CDR1 MRHNA and CDR2 SNTAGT. This CDR3 comprises 15 residues. CDR3 in DNA: TGTGCCAGCAGCCGAGCGGGAGGGGGGTACAATGAGCAGTTCTTC. Translating it yields CASSRAGGGYNEQFF.

The genes are TRBV2 and TRBJ1-3, with no clear D. V was clipped by 1 base and J by 0 bases, with 13 bases between them. The CDR3 has 17 amino acids. CDR1 is SNHLY, CDR2 FYNNEI, per germline. CDR3 protein: CASSEVAPQFSGNTIYF. The CDR3, as DNA: TGTGCCAGCAGTGAAGTCGCCCCTCAGTTCTCTGGAAACACCATATATTTT. The variable domain in full, with the rest retrieved from reference TRBV2 and TRBJ1-3, is EPEVTQTPSHQVTQMGQEVILRCVPISNHLYFYWYRQILGQKVEFLVSFYNNEISEKSEIFDDQFSVERPDGSNFTLKIRSTKLEDSAMYFCASSEVAPQFSGNTIYFGEGSWLTVV.

The chain has TRBV16 and TRBJ1-5; D is unresolved. Germline CDR1 is KGHSY and CDR2 is FQNENV. V was clipped by 4 bases and J by 2 bases, with 15 bases between them. CDR3 length: 16 residues. CDR3 sequence (DNA): TGTGCCAGCAGCCCCCCGTCGTCTGGAGGCAATCAGCCCCAGCATTTT. It translates to CASSPPSSGGNQPQHF.

This rearrangement joins TRBV18 to TRBJ1-1; 8 nucleotides agree with TRBD1. Germline CDR1 is KGHSH and CDR2 is LQKENI. The CDR3 loop spans 16 amino acids. V was clipped by 6 bases and J by 1 base; unmatched bases: 10. The CDR3 nucleotides are TGTGCCAGCTCGACATTCAGGGACAGGTCGAACACTGAAGCTTTCTTT. Translated: CASSTFRDRSNTEAFF.

This clone appeared a single time. One junction end disagrees with the germline gene, perhaps due to a read error. DNA of the CDR3: TGCGCCAGCAGCCAAGACTCGGGGACAGGGAGCCGTCTCTTT. The encoded protein is CASSQDSGTGSRLF. The chain has TRBV4-3 and TRBJ1-1, with 9 bases that match TRBD1. The CDR3 consists of 14 residues. Germline-derived CDR1 and CDR2 are LGHNA and YSLEER.

The chain links TRBV5-1 to TRBJ1-1; TRBD1 matches at 7 bases. CDR1 and CDR2 (germline): SGHRS, YFSETQ. V was pared by 4 bases and J by 4 bases, with 7 bases of the junction left unmatched. This CDR3 spans 14 amino acids. DNA of the CDR3: TGCGCCAGCAGCGCCAGGGGGGTGTCCACTGAAGCTTTCTTT. Translation gives CASSARGVSTEAFF.

J is TRBJ2-2 and V is TRBV7-3; TRBD2 aligns across 9 bases. This CDR3 is 17 amino acids long. Germline CDR1 is SGHTA and CDR2 is FQGTGA. V lost 7 bases to trimming and J lost 3 bases; unmatched junction nucleotides: 12. The CDR3 bases are TGTGCCAGCACCCTAACGGGGACTAGCCAGTACACCGGGGAGCTGTTTTTT. Its translation is CASTLTGTSQYTGELFF.

This sequence joins TRBV27 and TRBJ2-5; weak D call: TRBD2 (6 bases). The germline V and J ends were trimmed by 3 bases and 5 bases, with 13 bases remaining between them. Germline values: CDR1 MNHEY, CDR2 SMNVEV (reference sequence). The CDR3 has 14 residues. The CDR3 nucleotides read TGTGCCAGCAGTTTCAGTAGTCGGGGGGAGACCCAGTACTTC. It yields the protein CASSFSSRGETQYF.

As for this clone: Additional DNA sequences in this sample encode the identical CDR3. V is TRBV28 and J is TRBJ1-5; no clear D gene. In germline, CDR1 is MDHEN, CDR2 SYDVKM. Trimming stripped 6 bases from V and 4 bases from J, with 7 bases between. This CDR3 spans 12 amino acids. The CDR3 DNA is TGTGCCAGCAGCCGCGGTAATCAGCCCCAGCATTTT. Translating it yields CASSRGNQPQHF.

This chain connects TRBV6-1 to TRBJ2-5, with 7 bases lining up with TRBD2. This CDR3 is 15 amino acids long. V lost 1 base, J lost 2 bases, and 4 bases stayed unmatched. Germline V gene data show CDR1 as MNHNS and CDR2 as SASEGT. The CDR3 is CASSEEPGGQETQYF. The CDR3 nucleotides read TGTGCCAGCAGTGAAGAGCCGGGGGGACAAGAGACCCAGTACTTC.

To note about this clone: This specimen includes other DNA sequences encoding the same CDR3. The chain uses TRBV18 and TRBJ1-1; possibly TRBD1 for D (5 bases). Trimming removed 1 base at V and 2 bases at J, with 8 bases between. This CDR3 is 14 amino acids long. Germline CDR1 KGHSH, CDR2 LQKENI. Here the CDR3 reads CASSPQGLNTEAFF. CDR3 sequence (DNA): TGTGCCAGCTCACCACAGGGGCTCAACACTGAAGCTTTCTTT.

The V and J genes are TRBV18 and TRBJ1-6; tentative D call: TRBD1 (6 bases). Germline loops: CDR1 KGHSH, CDR2 LQKENI. Deletions cut 3 bases from V and 8 bases from J, with 11 bases between. This CDR3 has 14 residues. CDR3 residues: CASSPSGGYSPLHF. CDR3 coding DNA: TGTGCCAGCTCACCTTCGGGGGGCTATTCACCCCTCCACTTT. Using reference TRBV18 and TRBJ1-6 for the parts outside the CDR3, the full variable domain is NAGVMQNPRHLVRRRGQEARLRCSPMKGHSHVYWYRQLPEEGLKFMVYLQKENIIDESGMPKERFSAEFPKEGPSILRIQQVVRGDSAAYFCASSPSGGYSPLHFGNGTRLTVT.

Only one count was recorded for this clone. V gene TRBV4-1 combines with J gene TRBJ2-4; D gene ambiguous. The germline V gene has CDR1 MGHRA and CDR2 YSYEKL. The V end lost 0 bases, the J end lost 3 bases, and 15 bases lay between the germline ends. CDR3 length: 17 residues. In nucleotides, the CDR3 is TGCGCCAGCAGCCAAGAGTCGACCCGGGTAGGCAAAAACATTCAGTACTTC. Its protein is CASSQESTRVGKNIQYF.

The chain recombines TRBV12-3 or TRBV12-4 with TRBJ1-1, with 7 bases that match TRBD1. The junction had 4 bases not matched to a gene; V was cut back by 6 bases and J by 3 bases. CDR3 size: 13 residues. The CDR3 sequence: CASRPGTDTEAFF. CDR3 nucleotides: TGTGCCAGCAGGCCGGGGACAGACACTGAAGCTTTCTTT.

The chain combines TRBV7-6 with TRBJ1-1, with D possibly being TRBD1 (5 bases). V lost 8 bases to trimming and J lost 1 base, with 14 bases between them. CDR1 is SGHVS, CDR2 FNYEAQ, per germline. The CDR3 extends over 14 amino acids. For the CDR3, the DNA is TGTGCCAGCTCGCGGGGGATGGGGAACACTGAAGCTTTCTTT. Translating gives CASSRGMGNTEAFF.